This T cell receptor (beta chain) was identified during a study of blood T cell repertoires in COVID-19. Study-wide context: Researchers got acute and convalescent COVID-19 samples from the United States, Italy and Spain.

How the authors handled the data: Nucleated cell number was recorded as an estimate derived from reference gene primer amplification. Profiled with immunoSEQ multiplex PCR; TCRdb holds only in-frame clones, not every one. V and J calls and clone size are those listed in that table; D and trimming were worked out from the DNA. Of fewer than 450,000 clones in the sample, about 90% are singletons; the top ten hold roughly 1%. Participants' own reports of clinical history determined their cohort assignment. What the recovered Cohort 3 donors had was two negative PCRs, clearance, or symptom resolution. Sequences were obtained from PBMCs or T cells enriched from blood (not recorded which). The clonotype comes from a woman aged 25 to 39 who had recovered from COVID-19.

CDR3 region: CASSLGTSGGAYEQYF. DNA of the CDR3: TGTGCCAGCAGCTTAGGGACTAGCGGGGGGGCCTACGAGCAGTACTTC. The gene calls are TRBV13 and TRBJ2-7; TRBD2 aligns across 14 bases. V lost 0 bases, J lost 2 bases, and 0 bases stayed unmatched. Looked up from germline, CDR1 is PRHDT and CDR2 is FYEKMQ (reference sequence). The length of the CDR3 is 16 residues.